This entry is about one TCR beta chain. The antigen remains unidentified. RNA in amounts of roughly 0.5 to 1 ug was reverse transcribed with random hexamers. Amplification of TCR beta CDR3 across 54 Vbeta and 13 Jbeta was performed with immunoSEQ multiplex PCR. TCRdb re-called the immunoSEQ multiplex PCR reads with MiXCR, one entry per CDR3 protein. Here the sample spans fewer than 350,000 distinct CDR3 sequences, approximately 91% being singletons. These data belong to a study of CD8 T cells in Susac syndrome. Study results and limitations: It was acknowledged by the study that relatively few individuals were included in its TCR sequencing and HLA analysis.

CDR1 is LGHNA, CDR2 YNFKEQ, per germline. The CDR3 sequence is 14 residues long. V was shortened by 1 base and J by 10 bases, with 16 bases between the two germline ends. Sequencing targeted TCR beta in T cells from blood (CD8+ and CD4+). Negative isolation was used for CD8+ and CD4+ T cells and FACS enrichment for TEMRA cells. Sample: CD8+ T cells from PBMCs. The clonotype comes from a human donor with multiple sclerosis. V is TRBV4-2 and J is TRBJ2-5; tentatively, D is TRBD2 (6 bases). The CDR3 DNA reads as TGTGCCAGCAGCCAAGGCGGATCCGGAGGGGACCAGTACTTC. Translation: CASSQGGSGGDQYF.